One sample yielded the 21 T cell receptor beta chains listed below, sequenced in a study of T cells after posttransplantation cyclophosphamide. Clones were sequenced by immunoSEQ multiplex PCR, and TCRdb holds only the in-frame ones, with some missing. The table lists around 66,000 clones, just over 90% of them singletons, with 3% in the top ten. The specimen was PBMCs. The receptor source for this set is a woman aged 25 to 39 in good health and a related stem cell transplant donor.

The rearrangement uses TRBV19 and TRBJ2-7; the match to TRBD1 covers 9 bases. CDR1 LNHDA and CDR2 SQIVND come from the germline V gene (reference sequence). V shed 5 bases and J 0 bases; nucleotides not matched to a gene: 8. This CDR3 has 16 amino acids. The CDR3 loop is CASSVAGTGTSYEQYF. The CDR3 nucleotides read TGTGCCAGTAGTGTGGCCGGGACAGGGACCTCCTACGAGCAGTACTTC.

The genes are TRBV2 and TRBJ1-6; D gene ambiguous. V was clipped by 0 bases and J by 10 bases, with 13 bases between them. Germline-derived CDR1 and CDR2 are SNHLY and FYNNEI. The CDR3 runs to 15 residues. The CDR3 region has the DNA TGTGCCAGCAGTGAAGCCCGGATTTCCCGCTCACCCCTCCACTTT. As protein: CASSEARISRSPLHF.

The chain employs TRBV6-5 and TRBJ2-2; D call uncertain. Germline V gene data show CDR1 as MNHEY and CDR2 as SVGAGI. The CDR3 is made up of 15 amino acids. The V and J ends lost 2 bases and 2 bases respectively, with 9 bases between them. The CDR3: CASSYLGINTGELFF. CDR3 nucleotide sequence: TGTGCCAGCAGTTACCTGGGTATAAACACCGGGGAGCTGTTTTTT.

This clone was observed a handful of times. The chain carries TRBV29-1 and TRBJ1-1; TRBD1 agrees at 8 bases. The J segment lost 1 base and the V segment lost 7 bases, leaving 8 bases of the junction unmatched. CDR1 SQVTM and CDR2 ANQGSEA come from the germline V gene. The CDR3 length is 14 residues. The CDR3 region has the DNA TGCAGCGCTGGCTCGGGACAGGCGAACACTGAAGCTTTCTTT. It encodes CSAGSGQANTEAFF. Full variable domain (outside the CDR3, taken from reference TRBV29-1 and TRBJ1-1): SAVISQKPSRDICQRGTSLTIQCQVDSQVTMMFWYRQQPGQSLTLIATANQGSEATYESGFVIDKFPISRPNLTFSTLTVSNMSPEDSSIYLCSAGSGQANTEAFFGQGTRLTVV.

This chain joins TRBV2 and TRBJ1-6, with TRBD1 matching over 7 bases. The CDR3 is 15 amino acids. V gave up 6 bases and J gave up 7 bases; unmatched junction bases: 9. CDR1 and CDR2 (germline): SNHLY, FYNNEI. The CDR3 sequence: CASRGRDSKNSPLHF. CDR3 coding DNA: TGTGCCAGCAGAGGCCGGGACAGTAAGAATTCACCCCTCCACTTT.

The J gene is TRBJ2-2, the V gene TRBV9; 7 nucleotides match TRBD1. This CDR3 has 15 residues. Losses at the gene ends were 1 base for V and 3 bases for J; bases not matched to a gene: 3. In germline, CDR1 is SGDLS, CDR2 YYNGEE. This CDR3 reads CASSVRGQDTGELFF. The CDR3 bases are TGTGCCAGCAGCGTAAGGGGGCAGGACACCGGGGAGCTGTTTTTT.

The chain joins TRBV18 to TRBJ1-6, with a tentative D call TRBD1 (5 bases). V was shortened by 2 bases and J by 7 bases, with 15 bases between the two germline ends. The CDR3 sequence is 16 residues long. CDR1 is KGHSH and CDR2 is LQKENI in the germline V gene. CDR3 coding DNA: TGTGCCAGCTCACCATCAACGGGACGCTCAAATTCACCCCTCCACTTT. Residues: CASSPSTGRSNSPLHF.

This clone was observed once. V and J are TRBV6-6 and TRBJ1-3; possible D gene TRBD1, 5 bases. V shed 2 bases and J shed 6 bases, with 17 bases lying between them. Germline lookup yields CDR1 MNHNY and CDR2 SVGAGI (reference sequence). This CDR3 is built from 16 residues. The chain's CDR3 is CASSYLSGPAVNTIYF. CDR3 bases: TGTGCCAGCAGTTACCTGTCAGGGCCAGCCGTAAACACCATATATTTT.

This clone appeared a single time. The chain uses TRBV6-5 and TRBJ1-3; D unclear. The germline V and J ends were trimmed by 4 bases and 1 base, with 11 bases remaining between them. The length of the CDR3 is 15 residues. Germline lookup yields CDR1 MNHEY and CDR2 SVGAGI. For the CDR3, the DNA is TGTGCCAGCAGTTCGATATCCAGGTCTGGAAACACCATATATTTT. The encoded protein is CASSSISRSGNTIYF.

This clone appeared a single time. The gene calls are TRBV5-1 and TRBJ2-4, with D perhaps TRBD1 (6 bases). There are 15 residues in the CDR3. V lost 0 bases and J 5 bases, leaving 12 bases between the germline ends. Germline V lookup: CDR1 SGHRS, CDR2 YFSETQ. CDR3 loop: CASSLVGQPENIQYF. Written as DNA, the CDR3 is TGCGCCAGCAGCTTGGTCGGACAGCCCGAAAACATTCAGTACTTC.

V usage is TRBV19 and J usage is TRBJ1-2; tentative D call: TRBD1 (6 bases). Germline-derived CDR1 and CDR2 are LNHDA and SQIVND (reference sequence). V was pared by 8 bases and J by 4 bases, with 11 bases between. There are 12 residues in the CDR3. CDR3: CASSRTVYGYTF. CDR3 DNA: TGTGCCAGTTCCAGGACAGTCTATGGCTACACCTTC.

J is TRBJ2-3 and V is TRBV25-1; 11 nucleotides match TRBD2. Germline V gene sequence: CDR1 MGHDK, CDR2 SYGVNS. The CDR3 consists of 16 residues. V trimming: 3 bases; J trimming: 4 bases; junction bases outside the gene matches: 6. In DNA, the CDR3 is TGTGCCAGCAGTGATACTAGCGGGGGAAAGGCAGATACGCAGTATTTT. Its protein is CASSDTSGGKADTQYF.

The chain employs TRBV14 and TRBJ2-5; unclear D gene. Germline-derived CDR1 and CDR2 are SGHDN and FVKESK. The CDR3 is 13 residues long. Trimming took 3 bases from V and 8 from J, leaving 13 bases between them. DNA of the CDR3: TGTGCCAGCAGCCAGGACGTCCTAAGCACCCAGTACTTC. Protein: CASSQDVLSTQYF.

V and J are TRBV7-2 and TRBJ2-5, with TRBD1 matching over 8 bases. The J call is uncertain, as TRBJ2-7 better fits the DNA end. CDR1 SGHTA and CDR2 FQGNSA come from the germline V gene. This CDR3 region has 12 residues. The CDR3 DNA follows: TGTGCGATCAGGACAGGGACCGACGAGCAGTACTTC. Translating gives CAIRTGTDEQYF.

The chain carries TRBV4-2 and TRBJ2-5, with TRBD2 as a possible D gene (5 bases). Germline lookup yields CDR1 LGHNA and CDR2 YNFKEQ. Between the trimmed V and J ends, which lost 0 bases and 5 bases, there was a span of 10 bases. This CDR3 spans 14 amino acids. CDR3 DNA sequence: TGTGCCAGCAGCCAAGATGCGGGTCGGGAGACCCAGTACTTC. Amino acid sequence: CASSQDAGRETQYF.

The chain is built from TRBV4-1 and TRBJ1-5, with 8 nucleotides matching TRBD1. The CDR3 is 16 residues long. Germline V gene data show CDR1 as MGHRA and CDR2 as YSYEKL. The V segment lost 0 bases and the J segment 5 bases; nucleotides outside the gene matches: 6. The CDR3 coding sequence is TGCGCCAGCAGCCAAGACGGACAGGGCCGTGATCAGCCCCAGCATTTT. Amino acid sequence: CASSQDGQGRDQPQHF.

In this sample, this clone turned up a few times. The chain combines TRBV7-6 with TRBJ1-3; 9 nucleotides align to TRBD1. The V and J ends lost 5 bases and 4 bases, in that order; junction bases with no gene match: 9. The CDR3 is made up of 16 amino acids. Germline CDR1 SGHVS, CDR2 FNYEAQ. The CDR3 DNA reads TGTGCCAGCAGCCCTACACAGGGGGCGCGGGGAAACACCATATATTTT. It encodes CASSPTQGARGNTIYF.

This sequence joins TRBV4-2 and TRBJ2-5, with 7 bases lining up with TRBD1. V lost 1 base, J lost 5 bases, and 7 bases stayed unmatched. Germline CDR1 LGHNA, CDR2 YNFKEQ. This CDR3 has 15 amino acids. For the CDR3, the DNA is TGTGCCAGCAGCCAAGGACTTGAGGGGGCGGAGACCCAGTACTTC. Protein sequence: CASSQGLEGAETQYF.

J is TRBJ1-2 and V is TRBV4-3, with D possibly TRBD1 on 5 matching bases. V lost 2 bases, J lost 2 bases, and 6 bases lay in between. Germline CDR1 is LGHNA and CDR2 is YSLEER. This CDR3 has 13 residues. CDR3 region: CASSQRQNYGYTF. The CDR3 bases are TGCGCCAGCAGCCAAAGACAGAACTATGGCTACACCTTC.

CDR3 DNA: TGCAGTGCTAGACTGGAGACCCAGTACTTC. This translates into CSARLETQYF. The gene calls are TRBV20-1 and TRBJ2-5; the D is unclear. The CDR3 runs 10 residues. CDR1 and CDR2 from the germline V gene are DFQATT and SNEGSKA (reference sequence). V was shortened by 2 bases and J by 5 bases, with 3 bases between the two germline ends.

The chain links TRBV18 to TRBJ2-7; D is unclear. V lost 0 bases and J 1 base, leaving 7 bases between the germline ends. Germline CDR1 KGHSH, CDR2 LQKENI. The CDR3 is 14 amino acids. As DNA, the CDR3 is TGTGCCAGCTCACCACCGTATGGATCCTACGAGCAGTACTTC. This translates into CASSPPYGSYEQYF.